The 3 T cell receptor beta chains below come from one sample, sequenced in a study of blood T cell repertoires in COVID-19. Profiled with immunoSEQ multiplex PCR; TCRdb holds only in-frame clones, not every one. The sample includes about 56,000 clones, roughly nine tenths of them seen just once. Sequenced input: peripheral blood. All receptors derive from a human donor in a cohort sampled during active COVID-19.

The chain has TRBV30 and TRBJ2-1; possibly TRBD1 for D (5 bases). V was pared by 3 bases and J by 0 bases, with 6 bases between. The length of the CDR3 is 13 residues. Germline V gene data show CDR1 as GTSNPN and CDR2 as SVGIG (reference sequence). The CDR3: CAWSRASYNEQFF. For the CDR3, the DNA is TGTGCCTGGAGCAGGGCCTCCTACAATGAGCAGTTCTTC.

The genes are TRBV5-4 and TRBJ1-1, with D tentatively TRBD1 (6 bases). Germline V gene lookup returns CDR1 SGHNT and CDR2 YYREEE (reference sequence). This CDR3 spans 14 amino acids. V was clipped by 3 bases and J by 3 bases, with 12 bases between them. The chain's CDR3 is CASSYANRDTEAFF. The CDR3 region has the DNA TGTGCCAGCAGCTACGCAAACAGGGACACTGAAGCTTTCTTT.

V gene TRBV6-5 combines with J gene TRBJ2-7; 9 nucleotides agree with TRBD1. The CDR3 totals 15 residues. The V and J ends lost 2 bases and 5 bases, in that order; junction bases with no gene match: 7. Looked up from germline, CDR1 is MNHEY and CDR2 is SVGAGI. The CDR3 sequence is CASSYPGTGKDEQYF. Here the CDR3 DNA reads TGTGCCAGCAGTTACCCCGGGACAGGGAAGGACGAGCAGTACTTC.